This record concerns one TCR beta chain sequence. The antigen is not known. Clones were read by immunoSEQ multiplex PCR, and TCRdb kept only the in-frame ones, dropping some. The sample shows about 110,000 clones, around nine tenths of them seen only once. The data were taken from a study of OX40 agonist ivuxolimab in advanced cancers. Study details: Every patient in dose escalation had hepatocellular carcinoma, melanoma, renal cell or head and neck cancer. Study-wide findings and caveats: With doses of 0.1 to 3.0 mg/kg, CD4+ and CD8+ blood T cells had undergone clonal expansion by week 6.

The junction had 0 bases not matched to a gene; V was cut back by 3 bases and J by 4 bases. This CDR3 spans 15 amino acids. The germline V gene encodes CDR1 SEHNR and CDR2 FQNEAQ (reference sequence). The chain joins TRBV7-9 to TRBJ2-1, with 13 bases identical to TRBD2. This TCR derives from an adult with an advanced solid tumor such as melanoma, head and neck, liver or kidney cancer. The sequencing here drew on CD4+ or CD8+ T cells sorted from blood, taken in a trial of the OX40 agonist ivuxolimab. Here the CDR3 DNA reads TGTGCCAGCAGCTTGGGACTAGCGGGATACAATGAGCAGTTCTTC. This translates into CASSLGLAGYNEQFF.